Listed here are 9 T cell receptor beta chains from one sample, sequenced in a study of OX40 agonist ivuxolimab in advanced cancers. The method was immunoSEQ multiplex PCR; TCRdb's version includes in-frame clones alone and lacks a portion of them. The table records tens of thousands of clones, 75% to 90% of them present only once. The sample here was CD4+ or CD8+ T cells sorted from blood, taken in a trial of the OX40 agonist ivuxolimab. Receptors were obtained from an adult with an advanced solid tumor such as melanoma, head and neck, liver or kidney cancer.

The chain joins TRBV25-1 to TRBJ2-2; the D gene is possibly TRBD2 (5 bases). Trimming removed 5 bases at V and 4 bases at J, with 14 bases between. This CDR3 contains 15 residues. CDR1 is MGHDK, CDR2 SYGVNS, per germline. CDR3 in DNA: TGTGCCAGCAGTCCAGCGGCATTCTCCACCGGGGAGCTGTTTTTT. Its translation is CASSPAAFSTGELFF.

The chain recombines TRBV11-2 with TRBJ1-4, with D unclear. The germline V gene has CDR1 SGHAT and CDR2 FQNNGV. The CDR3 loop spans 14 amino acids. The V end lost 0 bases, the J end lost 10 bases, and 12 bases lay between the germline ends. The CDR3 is CASSLETEVVKLFF. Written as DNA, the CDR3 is TGTGCCAGCAGCTTAGAAACAGAAGTGGTAAAACTGTTTTTT. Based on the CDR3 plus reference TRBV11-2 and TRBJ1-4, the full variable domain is EAGVAQSPRYKIIEKRQSVAFWCNPISGHATLYWYQQILGQGPKLLIQFQNNGVVDDSQLPKDRFSAERLKGVDSTLKIQPAKLEDSAVYLCASSLETEVVKLFFGSGTQLSVL.

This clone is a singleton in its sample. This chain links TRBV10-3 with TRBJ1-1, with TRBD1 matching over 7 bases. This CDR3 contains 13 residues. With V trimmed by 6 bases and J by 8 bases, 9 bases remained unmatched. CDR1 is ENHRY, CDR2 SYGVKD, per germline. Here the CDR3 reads CAISRDSFREAFF. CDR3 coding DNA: TGTGCCATCAGCCGGGACAGTTTCAGAGAAGCTTTCTTT.

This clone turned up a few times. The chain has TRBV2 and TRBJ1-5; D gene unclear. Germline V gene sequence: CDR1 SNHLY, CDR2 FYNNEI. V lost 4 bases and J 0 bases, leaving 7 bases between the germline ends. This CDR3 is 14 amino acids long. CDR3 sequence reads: CASSVRVSNQPQHF. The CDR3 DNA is TGTGCCAGCAGTGTGCGGGTTAGCAATCAGCCCCAGCATTTT.

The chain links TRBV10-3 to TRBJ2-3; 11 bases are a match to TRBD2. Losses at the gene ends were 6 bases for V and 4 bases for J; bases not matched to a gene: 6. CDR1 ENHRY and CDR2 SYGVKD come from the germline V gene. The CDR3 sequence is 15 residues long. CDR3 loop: CAIRKTSGGADTQYF. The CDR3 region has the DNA TGTGCCATCAGAAAAACTAGCGGGGGAGCAGATACGCAGTATTTT.

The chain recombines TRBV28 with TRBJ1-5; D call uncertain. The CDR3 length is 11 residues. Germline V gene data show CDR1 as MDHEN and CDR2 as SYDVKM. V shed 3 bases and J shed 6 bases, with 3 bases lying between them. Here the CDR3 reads CASSFAQPQHF. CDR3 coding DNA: TGTGCCAGCAGTTTTGCTCAGCCCCAGCATTTT.

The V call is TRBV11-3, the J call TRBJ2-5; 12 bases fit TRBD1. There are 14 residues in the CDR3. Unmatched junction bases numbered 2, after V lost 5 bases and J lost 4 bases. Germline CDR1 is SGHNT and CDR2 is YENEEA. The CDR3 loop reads CASSRDRGPETQYF. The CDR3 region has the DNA TGTGCCAGCAGCCGGGACAGGGGGCCAGAGACCCAGTACTTC.

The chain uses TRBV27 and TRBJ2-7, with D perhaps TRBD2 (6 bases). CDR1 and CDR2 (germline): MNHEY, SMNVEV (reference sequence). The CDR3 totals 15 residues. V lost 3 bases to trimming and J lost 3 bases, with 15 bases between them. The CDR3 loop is CASSFQRRGYYEQYF. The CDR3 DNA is TGTGCCAGCAGTTTCCAAAGGAGGGGATACTACGAGCAGTACTTC.

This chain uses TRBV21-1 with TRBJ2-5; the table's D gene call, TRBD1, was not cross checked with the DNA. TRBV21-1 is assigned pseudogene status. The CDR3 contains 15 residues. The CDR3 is CASSTGQGAEETQYF. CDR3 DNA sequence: TGTGCCAGCAGCACGGGACAGGGGGCGGAGGAGACCCAGTACTTC.